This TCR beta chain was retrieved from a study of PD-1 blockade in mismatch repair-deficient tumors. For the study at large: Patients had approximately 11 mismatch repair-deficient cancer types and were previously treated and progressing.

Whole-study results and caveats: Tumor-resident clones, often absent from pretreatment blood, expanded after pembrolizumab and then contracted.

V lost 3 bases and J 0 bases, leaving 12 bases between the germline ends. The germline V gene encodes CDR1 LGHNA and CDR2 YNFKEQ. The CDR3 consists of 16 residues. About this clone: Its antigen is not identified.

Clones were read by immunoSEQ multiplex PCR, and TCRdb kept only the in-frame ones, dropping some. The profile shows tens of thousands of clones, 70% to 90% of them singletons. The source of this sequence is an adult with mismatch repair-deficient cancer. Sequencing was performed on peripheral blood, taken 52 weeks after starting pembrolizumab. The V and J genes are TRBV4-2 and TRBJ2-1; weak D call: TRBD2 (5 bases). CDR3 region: CASSHPDYPSYNEQFF. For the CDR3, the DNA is TGTGCCAGCAGCCATCCCGACTATCCCTCCTACAATGAGCAGTTCTTC.